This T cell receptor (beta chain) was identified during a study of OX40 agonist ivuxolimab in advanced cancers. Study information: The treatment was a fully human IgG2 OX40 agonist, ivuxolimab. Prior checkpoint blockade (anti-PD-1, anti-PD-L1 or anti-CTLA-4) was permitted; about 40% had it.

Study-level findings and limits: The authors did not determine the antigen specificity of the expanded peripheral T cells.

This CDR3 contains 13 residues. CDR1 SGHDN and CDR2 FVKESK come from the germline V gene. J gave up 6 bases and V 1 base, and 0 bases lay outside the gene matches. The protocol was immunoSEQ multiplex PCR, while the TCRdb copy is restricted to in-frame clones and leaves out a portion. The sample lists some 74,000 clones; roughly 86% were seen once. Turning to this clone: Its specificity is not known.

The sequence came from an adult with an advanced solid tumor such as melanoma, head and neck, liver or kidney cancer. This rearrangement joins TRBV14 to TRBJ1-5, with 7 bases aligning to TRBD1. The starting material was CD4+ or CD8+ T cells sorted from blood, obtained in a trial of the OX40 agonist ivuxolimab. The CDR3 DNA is TGTGCCAGCAGCCAAGGACAGGGTCAGCCCCAGCATTTT. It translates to CASSQGQGQPQHF.